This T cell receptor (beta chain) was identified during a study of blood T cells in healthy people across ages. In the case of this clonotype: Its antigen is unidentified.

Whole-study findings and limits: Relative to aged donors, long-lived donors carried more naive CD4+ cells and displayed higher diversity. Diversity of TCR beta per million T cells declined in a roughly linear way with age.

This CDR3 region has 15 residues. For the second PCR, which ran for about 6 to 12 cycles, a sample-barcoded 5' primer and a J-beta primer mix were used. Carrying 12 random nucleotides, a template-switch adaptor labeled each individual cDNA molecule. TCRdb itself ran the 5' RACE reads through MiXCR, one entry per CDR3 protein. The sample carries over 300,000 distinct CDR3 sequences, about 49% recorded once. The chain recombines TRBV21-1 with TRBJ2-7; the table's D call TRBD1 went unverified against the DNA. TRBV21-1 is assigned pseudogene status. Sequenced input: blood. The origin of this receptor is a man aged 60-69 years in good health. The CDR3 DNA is TGTGCCAGCCGCACCCCGCGGGACAGGGCCTACGAGCAGTACTTC. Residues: CASRTPRDRAYEQYF.